This T cell receptor beta chain was obtained from a study of T cell repertoires in cytomegalovirus infection. Study in general: Recently identified HLA-C-restricted and well-studied HLA-B-restricted CMV epitopes were used.

Per the germline V gene, CDR1 is LNHNV and CDR2 is YYDKDF (reference sequence). V was clipped by 0 bases and J by 7 bases; unmatched bases: 11. The CDR3 is 16 residues long. This clonotype was detected only a few times. Its cognate antigen is unknown. Whole-study findings and limits: Totalled public TCR beta family frequency picked out people who carried CMV plus the relevant HLA. Dominating the ex vivo response were TCR beta clonotypes that were CMV-specific and HLA-C-restricted.

TCRdb reanalysed the reads using MiXCR and keeps one entry per CDR3 protein. The data contain 200,000 to 250,000 distinct CDR3 sequences, around 35% of them singletons. This chain uses TRBV15 with TRBJ2-5; 7 nucleotides align to TRBD1. The TCR originated in a human donor in good health (CMV status not recorded). Some clones in this sample may be carry-over from other donors' samples. Specimen: CD8+ T cells from cultured PBMCs, collected from culture after CMV antigen stimulation. The CDR3 DNA sequence: TGTGCCACCAGCAGAGAACCCGGGACAGACGGCGGGACCCAGTACTTC. This sequence encodes CATSREPGTDGGTQYF. Based on the CDR3 plus reference TRBV15 and TRBJ2-5, the full variable domain is DAMVIQNPRYQVTQFGKPVTLSCSQTLNHNVMYWYQQKSSQAPKLLFHYYDKDFNNEADTPDNFQSRRPNTSFCFLDIRSPGLGDTAMYLCATSREPGTDGGTQYFGPGTRLLVL.